This T cell receptor (beta chain) was documented in a study of T cell responses to AZD1222 COVID-19 vaccine. CDR1 and CDR2 from the germline V gene are MNHEY and SVGAGI. The ends were cut back, 6 bases at V and 6 bases at J, with 21 bases in the middle. The CDR3 runs 15 residues. Assay used: immunoSEQ multiplex PCR; TCRdb lists only in-frame clones, some missing. This table holds under 150,000 clones, 85% to 95% found once. This material consisted of peripheral blood, taken on day 0 of AZD1222 vaccination. This TCR came from an adult in good health. V and J are TRBV6-5 and TRBJ2-7; the D gene is possibly TRBD2 (6 bases). For the CDR3, the DNA is TGTGCCAGCAGGGGAACTCCACTAGCCCTGACCGAGCAGTACTTC. Amino acid sequence: CASRGTPLALTEQYF.